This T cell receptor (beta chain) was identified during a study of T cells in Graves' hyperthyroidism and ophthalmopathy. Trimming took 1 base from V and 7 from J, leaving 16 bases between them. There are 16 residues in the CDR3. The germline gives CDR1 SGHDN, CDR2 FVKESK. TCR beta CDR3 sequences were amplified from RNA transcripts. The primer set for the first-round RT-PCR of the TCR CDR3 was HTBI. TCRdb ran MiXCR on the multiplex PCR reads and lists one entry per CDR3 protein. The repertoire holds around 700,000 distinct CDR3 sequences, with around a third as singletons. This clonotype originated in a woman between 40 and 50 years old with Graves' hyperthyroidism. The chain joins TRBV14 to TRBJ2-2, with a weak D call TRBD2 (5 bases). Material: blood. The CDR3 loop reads CASSQVLAPLGGELFF. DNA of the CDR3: TGTGCCAGCAGCCAAGTTCTAGCACCCCTCGGCGGGGAGCTGTTTTTT.